These 19 T cell receptor beta chains share one sample of origin, sequenced in a study of T cell repertoires in cytomegalovirus infection. TCRdb reprocessed the reads via MiXCR and lists one record per CDR3 protein. The table has under 200,000 distinct CDR3 sequences, 8% to 10% seen once. The sequenced sample consisted of PBMCs. Source of these receptors: a human donor in good health (CMV status not recorded). Some clones in this sample may be carry-over from other donors' samples.

The genes are TRBV19 and TRBJ2-3, with D perhaps given as TRBD1 or TRBD2 (5 bases each). Trimming left V 5 bases short and J 5 bases short, with 14 bases between. From germline, CDR1 is LNHDA and CDR2 SQIVND (reference sequence). This CDR3 has 14 residues. The CDR3 spells CASSASGRKDTQYF. The CDR3 DNA reads TGTGCCAGTAGTGCTTCGGGACGAAAAGATACGCAGTATTTT.

CDR3: CSASSTGDVGEQYF. The CDR3 nucleotides read TGCAGTGCTAGTTCGACAGGGGACGTGGGCGAGCAGTACTTC. This chain joins TRBV20-1 and TRBJ2-7; 8 nucleotides align to TRBD1. The junction had 10 bases not matched to a gene; V was cut back by 3 bases and J by 6 bases. This CDR3 comprises 14 residues. From germline, CDR1 is DFQATT and CDR2 SNEGSKA (reference sequence).

The chain recombines TRBV6-2 or TRBV6-3 with TRBJ2-1; D is tentatively TRBD1 or TRBD2 (5 bases each). Trimming pared 5 bases from V and 5 bases from J, leaving 13 bases between. The CDR3 loop spans 14 amino acids. CDR1 is MNHEY, CDR2 SVGEGT, per germline. The CDR3 bases are TGTGCCAGCAGTCCCTTCGGGGCCAACAATGAGCAGTTCTTC. It yields the protein CASSPFGANNEQFF.

The chain recombines TRBV6-5 with TRBJ2-3, with a weak D call TRBD2 (7 bases). V lost 6 bases, J lost 4 bases, and 14 bases lay in between. CDR1 and CDR2 (germline): MNHEY, SVGAGI. CDR3 size: 14 residues. CDR3 DNA sequence: TGTGCCAGCAGAAACGCCGGGGGGCCAGATACGCAGTATTTT. Translation gives CASRNAGGPDTQYF.

This clonotype was counted many times. The chain joins TRBV5-5 to TRBJ2-5; 8 nucleotides match TRBD1. V was pared by 2 bases and J by 0 bases, with 12 bases of the junction left unmatched. Germline CDR1 reads SGHKS; CDR2 reads YYEKEE (reference sequence). The CDR3 length is 18 residues. CDR3 nucleotides: TGTGCCAGCAGCTTCCAGACAGGGGCATTAAAGTACCAAGAGACCCAGTACTTC. This sequence encodes CASSFQTGALKYQETQYF.

This clonotype has ten or more counts. The chain recombines TRBV6-1 with TRBJ1-2, with 7 bases fitting TRBD1. V was pared by 6 bases and J by 4 bases, with 5 bases of the junction left unmatched. Germline-derived CDR1 and CDR2 are MNHNS and SASEGT. The CDR3 has 13 amino acids. The CDR3 loop is CASRLGQAYGYTF. The DNA for the CDR3 is TGTGCCAGCAGACTCGGACAGGCCTATGGCTACACCTTC.

This CDR3 reads CASSEAYGGYTF. For the CDR3, the DNA is TGTGCCAGCAGTGAAGCCTATGGGGGCTACACCTTC. The V and J genes are TRBV2 and TRBJ1-2; D is unclear. Germline V gene sequence: CDR1 SNHLY, CDR2 FYNNEI. V lost 0 bases and J lost 8, with 7 bases in between. This CDR3 region has 12 residues.

At least ten counts were recorded for this clonotype. The J gene is TRBJ1-2, the V gene TRBV19, with D possibly matching TRBD1 (6 bases). The CDR3 contains 14 residues. Germline V gene lookup returns CDR1 LNHDA and CDR2 SQIVND (reference sequence). Deletions cut 7 bases from V and 3 bases from J, with 15 bases between. This CDR3 reads CASKDGGPDYGYTF. The CDR3 DNA reads TGTGCCAGTAAGGATGGGGGGCCTGACTATGGCTACACCTTC.

Worth noting for this clonotype: This may stem from a read error, because a much larger clone lies one nucleotide away. The chain has TRBV28 and TRBJ2-5; D unclear. Germline V gives CDR1 MDHEN, CDR2 SYDVKM. This CDR3 spans 15 amino acids. Trimming left V 5 bases short and J 5 bases short, with 18 bases between. The CDR3 reads CASSPQLSQEETQYF. The CDR3 DNA follows: TGTGCCAGCAGTCCGCAATTGAGTCAAGAGGAGACCCAGTACTTC.

The sample holds many counts of this clonotype. The chain combines TRBV12-3 or TRBV12-4 with TRBJ1-3; TRBD1 aligns across 7 bases. The CDR3 has 15 residues. Germline trimming cut 7 bases from V and 0 bases from J; bases unmatched to any gene: 6. CDR3 region: CASKFGQASGNTIYF. The CDR3, as DNA: TGTGCCAGCAAATTCGGACAGGCCTCTGGAAACACCATATATTTT.

V usage is TRBV6-2 or TRBV6-3 and J usage is TRBJ1-1; D unresolved. V lost 2 bases and J 8 bases, leaving 15 bases between the germline ends. Germline V gene data show CDR1 as MNHEY and CDR2 as SVGEGT. The CDR3 is 14 residues long. CDR3 sequence (DNA): TGTGCCAGCAGTTACCTCCCCAAGCGTACAGAAGCTTTCTTT. Protein product: CASSYLPKRTEAFF.

This clonotype was seen at least ten times. The gene calls are TRBV28 and TRBJ2-5; D remains unclear. Germline CDR1 is MDHEN and CDR2 is SYDVKM. The ends were cut back, 6 bases at V and 7 bases at J, with 15 bases in the middle. The CDR3 spans 13 residues. The CDR3 sequence: CASRDPSRWTQYF. In nucleotides, the CDR3 is TGTGCCAGCAGGGATCCCTCCAGGTGGACCCAGTACTTC.

This clonotype was counted between two and nine times. This chain uses TRBV2 with TRBJ1-1; D is undetermined. The CDR3 totals 12 residues. Germline V CDR1 and CDR2: SNHLY, FYNNEI. V was trimmed by 8 bases and J by 4 bases, leaving 11 bases between them. CDR3 amino acids: CASVLQLTEAFF. In DNA form, the CDR3 reads TGTGCCAGCGTTTTACAACTCACTGAAGCTTTCTTT.

Ten or more counts support this clonotype. V and J are TRBV28 and TRBJ2-2, with TRBD2 matching over 7 bases. V was pared by 7 bases and J by 2 bases, with 7 bases of the junction left unmatched. Germline CDR1 MDHEN, CDR2 SYDVKM. The CDR3 totals 15 residues. As DNA, the CDR3 is TGTGCCAGCAACCGCGGGAGACTCAACACCGGGGAGCTGTTTTTT. Translated: CASNRGRLNTGELFF.

This clonotype was seen many times. The chain carries TRBV7-9 and TRBJ2-7; TRBD2 agrees at 7 bases. This CDR3 is 15 amino acids long. V was clipped by 2 bases and J by 1 base; unmatched bases: 5. Germline V gene lookup returns CDR1 SEHNR and CDR2 FQNEAQ (reference sequence). The CDR3 spells CASSLREGRSYEQYF. DNA of the CDR3: TGTGCCAGCAGCTTAAGGGAGGGACGGTCCTACGAGCAGTACTTC.

This clonotype has ten or more counts. The rearrangement joins TRBV7-2 to TRBJ2-1; 13 positions agree with TRBD2. The CDR3 sequence is 15 residues long. Germline V lookup: CDR1 SGHTA, CDR2 FQGNSA. Losses at the gene ends were 7 bases for V and 5 bases for J; bases not matched to a gene: 5. CDR3 in DNA: TGTGCCAGCAACAAACTAGCGGGGGGGAACAATGAGCAGTTCTTC. As protein: CASNKLAGGNNEQFF.

The chain couples TRBV28 to TRBJ1-3; no reliable D call. Germline lookup yields CDR1 MDHEN and CDR2 SYDVKM. This CDR3 spans 15 amino acids. V dropped 6 bases and J dropped 0 bases, with 12 bases sitting between them. The DNA of the CDR3 is TGTGCCAGCAGCGGGGAAAGATCCTCTGGAAACACCATATATTTT. Residues: CASSGERSSGNTIYF.

This clonotype was detected ten times or more. V is TRBV7-2 and J is TRBJ2-5; D might be TRBD2 (7 bases). This CDR3 contains 16 residues. The germline V gene has CDR1 SGHTA and CDR2 FQGNSA. Deletions cut 0 bases from V and 5 bases from J, with 16 bases between. The CDR3: CASSLAGGGGAETQYF. CDR3 nucleotide sequence: TGTGCCAGCAGCTTAGCGGGGGGAGGGGGGGCGGAGACCCAGTACTTC.

This clonotype has ten or more counts. This chain uses TRBV6-1 with TRBJ2-5; D gene unclear. Germline-derived CDR1 and CDR2 are MNHNS and SASEGT. V lost 3 bases and J 3 bases, leaving 8 bases between the germline ends. CDR3 length: 13 amino acids. The CDR3 spells CASSDYGKETQYF. DNA of the CDR3: TGTGCCAGCAGTGATTATGGGAAAGAGACCCAGTACTTC.